Below, 15 T cell receptor beta chains from the same sample are listed, as sequenced in a study of blood T cells in healthy people across ages. Using a J-beta primer mix together with a sample-barcoded 5' primer, a second PCR was run for roughly 6 to 12 cycles. Each CDR3 protein gets one entry after TCRdb re-called the 5' RACE reads with MiXCR. The sample lists approximately 1.5 million distinct CDR3 sequences, 40% to 45% occurring once. The source material was blood. These receptors came from a woman under 30 in good health.

This clonotype appeared a few times. The chain has TRBV7-9 and TRBJ2-3; 7 bases match TRBD2. The CDR3 contains 18 residues. Trimming at V came to 5 bases and at J to 3 bases, leaving 17 bases not matched to a gene. CDR1 and CDR2 from the germline V gene are SEHNR and FQNEAQ (reference sequence). CDR3 sequence: CASSPLRRESYGTDTQYF. The CDR3 nucleotides are TGTGCCAGCAGCCCCTTAAGGCGGGAGTCATACGGTACAGATACGCAGTATTTT.

J is TRBJ2-5 and V is TRBV27; TRBD1 aligns across 7 bases. Germline trimming cut 5 bases from V and 2 bases from J; bases unmatched to any gene: 2. The length of the CDR3 is 13 residues. Germline CDR1 is MNHEY and CDR2 is SMNVEV (reference sequence). The CDR3, as DNA: TGTGCCAGCAGTGACAGGGAACAAGAGACCCAGTACTTC. It specifies CASSDREQETQYF.

This clonotype has only a few counts. V and J are TRBV29-1 and TRBJ2-2, with 8 bases lining up with TRBD1. Germline values: CDR1 SQVTM, CDR2 ANQGSEA. J gave up 8 bases and V 4 bases, and 6 bases lay outside the gene matches. CDR3 length: 13 amino acids. CDR3 residues: CSVAQGAPGELFF. As DNA, the CDR3 is TGCAGCGTTGCCCAGGGGGCGCCGGGGGAGCTGTTTTTT.

The chain uses TRBV5-1 and TRBJ2-1, with TRBD1 matching over 8 bases. This CDR3 spans 15 amino acids. Germline V lookup: CDR1 SGHRS, CDR2 YFSETQ. J gave up 4 bases and V 0 bases, and 3 bases lay outside the gene matches. The CDR3 spells CASSLADRAYNEQFF. In nucleotides, the CDR3 is TGCGCCAGCAGCTTGGCGGACAGGGCTTACAATGAGCAGTTCTTC. The variable domain in full, completed from reference TRBV5-1 and TRBJ2-1, reads KAGVTQTPRYLIKTRGQQVTLSCSPISGHRSVSWYQQTPGQGLQFLFEYFSETQRNKGNFPGRFSGRQFSNSRSEMNVSTLELGDSALYLCASSLADRAYNEQFFGPGTRLTVL.

The V gene is TRBV7-2, the J gene TRBJ1-5; no clear D. V was cut by 4 bases and J by 3 bases, with 7 bases left in between. This CDR3 is built from 13 residues. Germline CDR1 SGHTA, CDR2 FQGNSA. The chain's CDR3 is CASSWDFNQPQHF. CDR3 DNA sequence: TGTGCCAGCAGCTGGGATTTCAATCAGCCCCAGCATTTT.

The chain joins TRBV20-1 to TRBJ1-5; D is unresolved. With 6 bases removed from V and 0 bases from J, the gap between germline ends came to 15 bases. Per germline, CDR1 DFQATT and CDR2 SNEGSKA (reference sequence). The CDR3 totals 15 residues. The CDR3 DNA follows: TGCAGTGCCCCTTCCCTAGTGGGTAGCAATCAGCCCCAGCATTTT. Amino acids: CSAPSLVGSNQPQHF.

V and J are TRBV4-1 and TRBJ1-5; tentative D call: TRBD1 (5 bases). CDR3 length: 14 amino acids. CDR1 and CDR2 (germline): MGHRA, YSYEKL. V was shortened by 4 bases and J by 9 bases, with 16 bases between the two germline ends. CDR3 DNA: TGCGCCAGCAGCCCTCAAGGTGTTGGGGGGCCCCAGCATTTT. Protein product: CASSPQGVGGPQHF.

This clonotype was detected only a few times. The chain has TRBV2 and TRBJ2-1, with D possibly TRBD2 on 6 matching bases. Germline CDR1 is SNHLY and CDR2 is FYNNEI. Deletions cut 10 bases from V and 7 bases from J, with 14 bases between. CDR3 length equals 12 residues. This CDR3 is CATRAGLNEQFF. CDR3 nucleotides: TGTGCCACTCGGGCGGGGCTTAATGAGCAGTTCTTC.

The chain combines TRBV27 with TRBJ2-5, with 8 positions matching TRBD2. Germline-derived CDR1 and CDR2 are MNHEY and SMNVEV (reference sequence). The CDR3 spans 15 residues. J lost 5 bases, V lost 2 bases, and 7 bases had no gene match. The CDR3 DNA reads TGTGCCAGCAGTTTACAAGCGGGAGTGTCGGAGACCCAGTACTTC. It is translated as CASSLQAGVSETQYF.

The chain is built from TRBV6-2 or TRBV6-3 and TRBJ2-5; 13 bases match TRBD2. This CDR3 is 17 amino acids long. Germline CDR1 is MNHEY and CDR2 is SVGEGT. The J segment lost 2 bases and the V segment lost 6 bases, leaving 9 bases of the junction unmatched. The CDR3 nucleotides are TGTGCCAGCAGACGTGGACTAGCGGGAGAGTCGCAAGAGACCCAGTACTTC. Its translation is CASRRGLAGESQETQYF.

The chain carries TRBV6-2 or TRBV6-3 and TRBJ2-7; 7 positions match TRBD1. The CDR3 runs 15 residues. V shed 1 base and J 3 bases; nucleotides not matched to a gene: 6. Germline V gene lookup returns CDR1 MNHEY and CDR2 SVGEGT. CDR3 region: CASSYWAPGGYEQYF. DNA of the CDR3: TGTGCCAGCAGTTACTGGGCGCCAGGGGGCTACGAGCAGTACTTC.

This clonotype turned up a few times. The V call is TRBV6-2 or TRBV6-3, the J call TRBJ2-7; D remains unclear. Germline lookup yields CDR1 MNHEY and CDR2 SVGEGT. Trimming cost V 6 bases and J 3 bases, with 12 bases left between them. CDR3 size: 13 residues. DNA of the CDR3: TGTGCCAGCAGATACACGGCTGGCTACGAGCAGTACTTC. Amino acids: CASRYTAGYEQYF.

This clonotype appeared a few times. This chain connects TRBV29-1 to TRBJ2-5; D is possibly TRBD2 (6 bases). The DNA matches TRBJ2-7 better at its end, which makes the J call doubtful. This CDR3 spans 14 amino acids. The germline CDR1 and CDR2 sequences are SQVTM and ANQGSEA. CDR3 amino acids: CSVVNGGAVNEQYF. Written as DNA, the CDR3 is TGCAGCGTAGTCAATGGAGGGGCTGTAAACGAGCAGTACTTC.

The chain links TRBV6-5 to TRBJ2-3; 8 positions agree with TRBD2. Looked up from germline, CDR1 is MNHEY and CDR2 is SVGAGI. CDR3 length equals 12 residues. The J segment lost 4 bases and the V segment lost 11 bases, leaving 5 bases of the junction unmatched. The CDR3 loop reads CASGGGSDTQYF. The CDR3 bases are TGTGCCTCGGGGGGGGGATCAGATACGCAGTATTTT.

This clonotype turned up a few times. This rearrangement joins TRBV28 to TRBJ2-7, with D perhaps assigned TRBD1 or TRBD2 (5 bases each). Germline values: CDR1 MDHEN, CDR2 SYDVKM. V lost 5 bases to trimming and J lost 0 bases, with 14 bases between them. The length of the CDR3 is 15 residues. CDR3 protein: CASSPGTTISYEQYF. In DNA form, the CDR3 reads TGTGCCAGCAGTCCTGGGACCACTATCTCCTACGAGCAGTACTTC. The full variable domain, rest sourced from reference TRBV28 and TRBJ2-7, is DVKVTQSSRYLVKRTGEKVFLECVQDMDHENMFWYRQDPGLGLRLIYFSYDVKMKEKGDIPEGYSVSREKKERFSLILESASTNQTSMYLCASSPGTTISYEQYFGPGTRLTVT.